Listed below are T cell receptor beta chains from one sample, sequenced in a study of radiation and T cells in renal cell carcinoma. Using immunoSEQ multiplex PCR, the repertoire was profiled, and TCRdb retains in-frame clones only, with some absent. In the table there are 120,000 or so clones, 65% to 85% of which are singletons. The sequences come from blood, collected from a patient whose treatment included radiotherapy and nephrectomy. These receptor sequences come from a man over 45 with renal cell carcinoma. CDR3s include the opening cysteine and the closing phenylalanine or tryptophan. Each record gives: D gene, J gene, V gene, clone size, CDR3 DNA, CDR3 protein. The D gene is left open where the match is weak. Size values are once, few and many counts, or a class for expanded clones, and some rows have none.

NA TRBJ1-4 TRBV6-5 many TGTGCCAGCAGTAAACTGGACGGCGTTCGGAAACTGTTTTTT CASSKLDGVRKLFF
NA TRBJ1-1 TRBV5-1 NA TGCGCCAGCAGCTTGTACGACACTGAAGCTTTCTTT CASSLYDTEAFF
TRBD2 TRBJ2-7 TRBV19 few TGTGCCAGTAGTATAGAGAGGACTAGCGTATCCTACGAGCAGTACTTC CASSIERTSVSYEQYF
NA TRBJ1-5 TRBV6-1 NA TGTGCCAGCACCTTCGTGGAGGGTCGGAATCAGCCCCAGCATTTT CASTFVEGRNQPQHF
TRBD1 TRBJ2-1 TRBV14 NA TGTGCCAGCAGCCAACAGGGACAGGGACTCAATGAGCAGTTCTTC CASSQQGQGLNEQFF
TRBD1 TRBJ2-6 TRBV19 NA TGTGCCAGTGGGCTCTCAGGGGGCTCTGGGGCCAACGTCCTGACTTTC CASGLSGGSGANVLTF
NA TRBJ2-1 TRBV2 NA TGTGCCAGCAGTTACTCTACTGAGCAGTTCTTC CASSYSTEQFF
NA TRBJ2-7 TRBV23-1 NA TGCGCCAGCGCTCATCAGGCCTACGAGCAGTACTTC CASAHQAYEQYF
TRBD2 TRBJ2-3 TRBV7-8 NA TGTGCCAGCAGCTCCCGCACTAGCGGGAGTAGGGATACGCAGTATTTT CASSSRTSGSRDTQYF
NA TRBJ2-7 TRBV2 NA TGTGCCAGCAGTGAACCCCCCCAGGGGAGAGAGCAGTACTTC CASSEPPQGREQYF
NA TRBJ1-1 TRBV6-5 few TGTGCCAGCAGTGCGCTCTTGGGGGTCACTGAAGCTTTCTTT CASSALLGVTEAFF
NA TRBJ2-2 TRBV5-1 NA TGCGCCAGCAGCCCCGATAGCGGAGACACCGGGGAGCTGTTTTTT CASSPDSGDTGELFF
NA TRBJ2-7 TRBV14 NA TGTGCCAGCAGCCAAGACAGTGGCTTCGACGAGCAGTACTTC CASSQDSGFDEQYF
NA TRBJ2-5 TRBV9 NA TGTGCCAGCAGTAGGGGAGGCGGAGGGCTCGAGACCCAGTACTTC CASSRGGGGLETQYF
NA TRBJ2-7 TRBV5-8 NA TGTGCCAGCAGCCGTTTAGGTATCGACAAGGCCTACGAGCAGTACTTC CASSRLGIDKAYEQYF
TRBD2 TRBJ2-5 TRBV10-2 NA TGCGCCAGTGCCCCCTTAGCGGGAGATCAAGAGACCCAGTACTTC CASAPLAGDQETQYF
NA TRBJ2-7 TRBV27 NA TGTGCCAGCAGTTTTGGGCGGGCCTACGAGCAGTACTTC CASSFGRAYEQYF
NA TRBJ2-1 TRBV2 NA TGTGCCAGCAGTAAACTAACTCCGACTAGTGCAGGCAATGAGCAGTTCTTC CASSKLTPTSAGNEQFF
NA TRBJ1-4 TRBV7-9 NA TGTGCCAGCAGCACAGCGACTTATAGGGTAAATGAAAAACTGTTTTTT CASSTATYRVNEKLFF
NA TRBJ1-6 TRBV19 NA TGTGCCAGTAGTATAGGAGACCGGGACGGTAATTCACCCCTCCACTTT CASSIGDRDGNSPLHF
NA TRBJ2-7 TRBV5-4 NA TGTGCCAGCAGCCCCGGGGTCACCTACGAGCAGTACTTC CASSPGVTYEQYF
NA TRBJ2-7 TRBV19 NA TGTGCCAGTAGAGGGGGAACCTACGAGCAGTACTTC CASRGGTYEQYF
NA TRBJ2-5 TRBV5-1 NA TGCGCCAGCAGCTTGGCGGACCAGGGCAGGGAGACCCAGTACTTC CASSLADQGRETQYF
TRBD2 TRBJ2-3 TRBV7-2 NA TGTGCCAGCAGCCCTCAAAGCGGGAGTTTAACAGATACGCAGTATTTT CASSPQSGSLTDTQYF
TRBD2 TRBJ2-2 TRBV7-3 once TGTGCCAGCAGCTTGCGGGAGGGCCAAGGCACCGGGGAGCTGTTTTTT CASSLREGQGTGELFF
TRBD1 TRBJ2-7 TRBV18 NA TGTGCCAGCGCACCACGCGGGACAGGTCTCTACGAGCAGTACTTC CASAPRGTGLYEQYF
NA TRBJ2-1 TRBV5-1 NA TGCGCCAGCAGCTTGACAGAACCTCACAATGAGCAGTTCTTC CASSLTEPHNEQFF
NA TRBJ1-2 TRBV7-9 NA TGTGCCAGCAGCTCGATGAGGGACGGCTATGGCTACACCTTC CASSSMRDGYGYTF
TRBD1 TRBJ2-7 TRBV4-1 NA TGCGCCAGCAGCCAAGAGAGTATACAGGGGCCTACGGAGCAGTACTTC CASSQESIQGPTEQYF
TRBD1 TRBJ1-1 TRBV18 NA TGTGCCAGCTCACCTCCAGGGGGCCGGGACACTGAAGCTTTCTTT CASSPPGGRDTEAFF
NA TRBJ1-2 TRBV25-1 NA TGTGCCAGCAGTGATACGCCTTTTCGGGGCTACACCTTC CASSDTPFRGYTF
TRBD2 TRBJ2-3 TRBV7-3 NA TGTGCCAGCAGCTTAAGACTAGCGGGGACACAAGATACGCAGTATTTT CASSLRLAGTQDTQYF
TRBD1 TRBJ2-7 TRBV6-6 NA TGTGCCAGCAGTCGGACAGGGGGCGCAGTCGGCGAGCAGTACTTC CASSRTGGAVGEQYF
TRBD2 TRBJ2-2 TRBV2 NA TGTGCCAGCAGGAGTACTAGCGGGAGTGGCGGGGAGCTGTTTTTT CASRSTSGSGGELFF
TRBD1 TRBJ2-7 TRBV5-4 NA TGTGCCAGCAGCTTGGACGGTGGGACAGGGGGGTTCGAGCAGTACTTC CASSLDGGTGGFEQYF
NA TRBJ2-7 TRBV5-4 NA TGTGCCAGCAGCTTAATGAGGGAGCCCTACGAGCAGTACTTC CASSLMREPYEQYF
TRBD2 TRBJ2-7 TRBV27 NA TGTGCCAGCAGACGAACTGCGGTAGCGGGACCCCTCGAGCAGTACTTC CASRRTAVAGPLEQYF
TRBD1 TRBJ1-5 TRBV19 NA TGTGCCAGTACCCCGTCCAGGGGGTTCAGCAATCAGCCCCAGCATTTT CASTPSRGFSNQPQHF
NA TRBJ2-3 TRBV29-1 NA TGCAGCGTTGTCCTAGCTGGGTACACAGATACGCAGTATTTT CSVVLAGYTDTQYF
NA TRBJ2-7 TRBV6-1 NA TGTGCCAGCACCGCCACCTCCTACGAGCAGTACTTC CASTATSYEQYF
NA TRBJ1-3 TRBV6-5 NA TGTGCCAGCAGTTACTCGGCCAGCCCGGGAAACACCATATATTTT CASSYSASPGNTIYF
NA TRBJ2-3 TRBV30 NA TGTGCCTGGAGTGTACTGGATACGCAGTATTTT CAWSVLDTQYF
TRBD2 TRBJ2-1 TRBV14 NA TGTGCCAGCAGCCCAAGGAATTGGGGGGGAAGGTACAATGAGCAGTTCTTC CASSPRNWGGRYNEQFF
TRBD1 TRBJ1-2 TRBV27 once TGTGCCAGCGGTCAGGGGGCGCTTGGCTACACCTTC CASGQGALGYTF
NA TRBJ1-2 TRBV19 NA TGTGCCAGTAGTGGGAGGGCCGGAGATGGCTACACCTTC CASSGRAGDGYTF
NA TRBJ2-7 TRBV28 NA TGTGCCAGCAGTTTCCGCAGGGACGGCGACGAGCAGTACTTC CASSFRRDGDEQYF
NA TRBJ1-2 TRBV29-1 few TGCAGCGTTGAAGGGAGGGATTCTGGCTACACCTTC CSVEGRDSGYTF
TRBD1 TRBJ2-1 TRBV5-1 NA TGCGCCAGCAACATACAGGGGACAAACAATGAGCAGTTCTTC CASNIQGTNNEQFF
NA TRBJ2-1 TRBV19 NA TGTGCCAGCGATAGGGGCAGCAAGTACAATGAGCAGTTCTTC CASDRGSKYNEQFF
NA TRBJ2-1 TRBV6-1 NA TGTGCCAGCAGTGAATCTATCCAGGGGGGATACAATGAGCAGTTCTTC CASSESIQGGYNEQFF
TRBD2 TRBJ2-3 TRBV10-3 NA TGTGCCATCAGTGGGGGTCGGGGGGGGACAGATACGCAGTATTTT CAISGGRGGTDTQYF
TRBD1 TRBJ2-7 TRBV28 NA TGTGCCAGCAGTTTATTATCGGGACAGACTTTCAGGAGCTCCTACGAGCAGTACTTC CASSLLSGQTFRSSYEQYF
NA TRBJ1-2 TRBV2 NA TGTGCCTCCACGGGGGAGGTCTATGGCTACACCTTC CASTGEVYGYTF